These 10 T cell receptor beta chains originate from one sample sequenced in a study of Tregs in tolerant kidney transplant recipients (dated by TCRdb to between 2018 and 2020). Library method: the immunoSEQ multiplex PCR assay. In its TCRdb copy, this immuneACCESS table keeps in-frame sequences only and misses some clones. Where compared with another copy, unresolved V genes explain less than half of these, and the others have no known cause. Across this sample there are 200,000 to 300,000 clones, with more than 65% seen only once. The ten most abundant clones make up 0.64% of the sample. The sequenced sample consisted of CD4+ T cells from blood. These receptors all stem from a human donor in good health.

V and J are TRBV11-3 and TRBJ2-2; a weak D match, TRBD2 (6 bases). The CDR3 extends over 15 amino acids. The germline V gene has CDR1 SGHNT and CDR2 YENEEA. Trimming pared 4 bases from V and 6 bases from J, leaving 15 bases between. This CDR3 is CASSSDGGLSGELFF. CDR3 DNA sequence: TGTGCCAGCAGCTCTGACGGAGGGTTGTCCGGGGAGCTGTTTTTT.

The chain links TRBV5-8 to TRBJ2-7; tentatively, D is TRBD2 (7 bases). The germline V and J ends were trimmed by 4 bases and 3 bases, with 20 bases remaining between them. The CDR3 contains 16 residues. CDR1 and CDR2 from the germline V gene are SGHTS and YDEGEE. CDR3 in amino acids: CASSPGRGDKIYEQYF. The CDR3 DNA follows: TGTGCCAGCAGCCCCGGTCGGGGGGACAAGATCTACGAGCAGTACTTC.

The chain has TRBV2 and TRBJ2-1, with TRBD2 matching over 8 bases. In germline, CDR1 is SNHLY, CDR2 FYNNEI. This CDR3 has 17 amino acids. Trimming took 5 bases from V and 4 from J; bases not matched to a gene: 13. CDR3 sequence reads: CASSLGILAVGYNEQFF. For the CDR3, the DNA is TGTGCCAGCAGTCTGGGGATACTAGCGGTAGGGTACAATGAGCAGTTCTTC.

V usage is TRBV9 and J usage is TRBJ2-3, with D possibly matching TRBD2 (5 bases). CDR3 size: 14 residues. Germline V CDR1 and CDR2: SGDLS, YYNGEE. V lost 0 bases, J lost 1 base, and 6 bases lay in between. DNA of the CDR3: TGTGCCAGCAGCGTAGGGACTCGCACAGATACGCAGTATTTT. Encoded protein: CASSVGTRTDTQYF.

The genes are TRBV6-5 and TRBJ2-7; D not resolved. The V end was cut by 5 bases, the J end by 1 base, with 12 bases between. Germline CDR1 MNHEY, CDR2 SVGAGI. The CDR3 extends over 14 amino acids. CDR3 bases: TGTGCCAGCAGTAAAACGGACGTATCCTACGAGCAGTACTTC. Its translation is CASSKTDVSYEQYF.

The rearrangement uses TRBV21-1 and TRBJ1-5; no check of the table's D call, TRBD1, against the DNA was made. TRBV21-1 is designated a pseudogene. CDR3 length: 16 residues. In DNA, the CDR3 is TGTGCCAGCAGCAAAGTCACACAGGGCCACCATCAGCCCCAGCATTTT. Residues: CASSKVTQGHHQPQHF.

The J gene is TRBJ2-2, the V gene TRBV7-9, with D maybe TRBD2 (6 bases). Trimming stripped 0 bases from V and 1 base from J, with 15 bases between. The length of the CDR3 is 18 residues. Germline V gene sequence: CDR1 SEHNR, CDR2 FQNEAQ (reference sequence). The CDR3: CASSLAAWEAGNTGELFF. The DNA of the CDR3 is TGTGCCAGCAGCTTAGCGGCATGGGAAGCGGGGAACACCGGGGAGCTGTTTTTT.

As regards this clone: Other DNA sequences within the sample encode an identical CDR3. This rearrangement joins TRBV7-9 to TRBJ2-2, with D uncertain. The CDR3 extends over 12 amino acids. The germline V and J ends were trimmed by 5 bases and 2 bases, with 3 bases remaining between them. The germline CDR1 and CDR2 sequences are SEHNR and FQNEAQ (reference sequence). CDR3 loop: CASSTNTGELFF. As DNA, the CDR3 is TGTGCCAGCAGCACCAACACCGGGGAGCTGTTTTTT.

V gene TRBV27 combines with J gene TRBJ2-7, with TRBD1 identical over 8 bases. V gave up 6 bases and J gave up 4 bases; unmatched junction bases: 11. From germline, CDR1 is MNHEY and CDR2 SMNVEV (reference sequence). There are 15 residues in the CDR3. The CDR3 bases are TGTGCCAGCAGATCCCAGGGGGCACTAGGTTACGAGCAGTACTTC. Its translation: CASRSQGALGYEQYF.

The chain has TRBV9 and TRBJ1-3, with D perhaps matching TRBD1 (6 bases). Trimming removed 0 bases from V and 0 bases from J, with 10 bases in between. Germline CDR1 is SGDLS and CDR2 is YYNGEE. CDR3 size: 16 residues. DNA for the CDR3: TGTGCCAGCAGCGTAGACATCAGGGGCTCTGGAAACACCATATATTTT. Its protein product is CASSVDIRGSGNTIYF.